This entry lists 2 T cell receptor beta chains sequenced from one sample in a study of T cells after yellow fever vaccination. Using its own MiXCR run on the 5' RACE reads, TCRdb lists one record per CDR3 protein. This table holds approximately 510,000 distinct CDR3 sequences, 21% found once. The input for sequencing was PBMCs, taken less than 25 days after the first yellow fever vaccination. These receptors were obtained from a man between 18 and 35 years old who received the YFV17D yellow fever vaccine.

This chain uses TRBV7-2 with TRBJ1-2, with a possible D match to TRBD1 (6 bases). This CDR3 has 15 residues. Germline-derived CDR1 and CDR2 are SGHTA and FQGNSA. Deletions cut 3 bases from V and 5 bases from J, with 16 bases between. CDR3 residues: CASSLLGGGAYGYTF. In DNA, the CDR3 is TGTGCCAGCAGCTTGTTAGGCGGGGGCGCTTATGGCTACACCTTC.

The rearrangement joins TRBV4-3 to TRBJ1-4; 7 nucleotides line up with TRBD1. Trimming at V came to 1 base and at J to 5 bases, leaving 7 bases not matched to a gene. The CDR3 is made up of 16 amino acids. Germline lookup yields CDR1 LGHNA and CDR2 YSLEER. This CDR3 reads CASSQVGDRGNEKLFF. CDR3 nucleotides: TGCGCCAGCAGCCAAGTCGGGGACAGAGGGAATGAAAAACTGTTTTTT.